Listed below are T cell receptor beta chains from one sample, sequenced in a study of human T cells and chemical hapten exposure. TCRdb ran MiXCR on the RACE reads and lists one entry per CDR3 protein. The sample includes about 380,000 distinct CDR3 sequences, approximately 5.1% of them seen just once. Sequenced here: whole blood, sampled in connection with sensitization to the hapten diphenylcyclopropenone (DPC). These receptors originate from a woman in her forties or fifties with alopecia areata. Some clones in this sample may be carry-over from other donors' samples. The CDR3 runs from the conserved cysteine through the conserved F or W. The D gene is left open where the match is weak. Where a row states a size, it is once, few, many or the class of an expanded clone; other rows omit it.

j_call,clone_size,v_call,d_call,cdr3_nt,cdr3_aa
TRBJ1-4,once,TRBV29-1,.,TGCAGCATCCCTGCAGGGGTAGGAACTAATGAAAAACTGTTTTTT,CSIPAGVGTNEKLFF
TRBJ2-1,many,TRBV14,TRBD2,TGTGCCAGCAGCCAATTAGCGGGTAGCGCCTACAATGAGCAGTTCTTC,CASSQLAGSAYNEQFF
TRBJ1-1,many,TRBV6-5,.,TGTGCCAGCAGTTACTCCCAGAACACTGAAGCTTTCTTT,CASSYSQNTEAFF
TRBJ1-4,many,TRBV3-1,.,TGTGCCAGCAGCCCCTTACTGGGGGAAAAACTGTTTTTT,CASSPLLGEKLFF
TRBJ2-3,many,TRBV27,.,TGTGCCACCTTCGCAGATACGCAGTATTTT,CATFADTQYF
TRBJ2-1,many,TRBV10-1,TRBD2,TGCGCCAGCAGTGGGCCGGGACTAGCGGGAGTCGGCAATGAGCAGTTCTTC,CASSGPGLAGVGNEQFF
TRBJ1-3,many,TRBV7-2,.,TGTGCCAGCAGCTTTGGGGGTTTTTCTGGAAACACCATATATTTT,CASSFGGFSGNTIYF
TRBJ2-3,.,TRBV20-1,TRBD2,TGCAGTGGCGAATGGGGAGGGGATACGCAGTATTTT,CSGEWGGDTQYF
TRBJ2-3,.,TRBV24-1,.,TGTGCCACCAGTGTGGGCGATACGCAGTATTTT,CATSVGDTQYF
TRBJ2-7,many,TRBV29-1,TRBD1,TGCAGCGTCGAACTAGGGGGCGGATACGAGCAGTACTTC,CSVELGGGYEQYF
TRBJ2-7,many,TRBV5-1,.,TGCGCCAGCAGCTCCAGCAGTCAGCGCTCCTACGAGCAGTACTTC,CASSSSSQRSYEQYF
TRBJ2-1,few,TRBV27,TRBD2,TGTGCCAGTCCCGGACTAGCGGGAGCTGGTGAGCAGTTCTTC,CASPGLAGAGEQFF
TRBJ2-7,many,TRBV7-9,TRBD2,TGTGCCAGCAGCTCGACTAGCGGGAACATCTACGAGCAGTACTTC,CASSSTSGNIYEQYF
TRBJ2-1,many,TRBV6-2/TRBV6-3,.,TGTGCCAGCAGTTCTCGAGGGGCGGTCCCATACAATGAGCAGTTCTTC,CASSSRGAVPYNEQFF
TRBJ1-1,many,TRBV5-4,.,TGTGCCAGCAGCTCGCCCTCGACTTGGTGGGCTTTCTTT,CASSSPSTWWAFF
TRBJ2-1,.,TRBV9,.,TGTGCCAGCAGCGGCAGGGCTATGGATGAGCAGTTCTTC,CASSGRAMDEQFF
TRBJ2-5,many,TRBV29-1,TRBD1,TGCAGCGCGGAGGGGACAGGGGACCAAGAGACCCAGTACTTC,CSAEGTGDQETQYF
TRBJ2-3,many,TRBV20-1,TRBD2,TGCAGTGCTAGCTTCCCGCCGGGACTAGCGGGGGGGCCAGATACGCAGTATTTT,CSASFPPGLAGGPDTQYF
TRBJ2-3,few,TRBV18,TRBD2,TGTGCCAGCCGACTAGCGAGCACAGATACGCAGTATTTT,CASRLASTDTQYF
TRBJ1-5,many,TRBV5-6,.,TGTGCCAGCAGCCCGGGACCGAAAAATCAGCCCCAGCATTTT,CASSPGPKNQPQHF
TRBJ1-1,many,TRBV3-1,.,TGTGCCAGCAGCCAAGTGGGCGAAGGAGAAAGGTTT,CASSQVGEGERF
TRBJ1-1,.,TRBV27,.,TGTGCCAGCAGTTTAAAGTTTACGAGGGCAACTGAAGCTTTCTTT,CASSLKFTRATEAFF
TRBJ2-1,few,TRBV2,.,TGTGCCAGCAGTGGACTAGTCGTCCCGAATGAGCAGTTCTTC,CASSGLVVPNEQFF
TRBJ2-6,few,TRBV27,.,TGTGCCAGCAGTTTCGTTCCGCCGGGGGCCAACGTCCTGACTTTC,CASSFVPPGANVLTF